This paragraph covers one T cell receptor (beta chain) sequence. This receptor's antigen is unknown. No much larger clone is present one base from it, and per-base qualities are unavailable. The receptor library was made with multiplex PCR. Instrument used: Illumina HiSeq 4000. To build TCR beta libraries, CDR3 regions were amplified by Arm-PCR using iRepertoire HTBI primers. Before sequencing, the PCR products underwent gel purification. Concerning the study's data processing: A total of 62 TRBV and more than twelve TRBJ segments were identified across samples and were used for gene usage analysis of CDR3 amino acid clonotypes. Filtered high-quality paired reads were merged into contigs using COPE and FqMerger. BLAST was used to align contigs to IMGT TRBV, TRBD and TRBJ reference genes, with CDR3 defined following IMGT. Any clonotype with a frequency above 0.1% was classified as a highly expanded clone. Shannon entropy served as the measure of repertoire diversity, while the Gini coefficient captured V-J evenness. A clonotype was considered public if more than one individual shared it. TCRdb itself trimmed the public reads at Q25 with fastp, ran MiXCR and retained productive beta chains. Rows with one shared CDR3 protein collapse into an entry with the most common genes and DNA. For this entry, the V and J calls and clone size follow TCRdb and not the study's own pipeline. For this sample there are about 620,000 distinct CDR3 sequences; roughly 15% appear just once. The ten largest clonotypes hold more than 15% of the sample.

This specimen belongs to a study of regulatory T cells in long-lasting Graves disease (dated by TCRdb to the early 2020s). Context from the whole study: Antithyroid drugs had been taken for less than 3 months by newly diagnosed Graves' disease patients. This study used TCR sequencing and RNA sequencing of peripheral blood to compare persistent Graves' disease patients against newly diagnosed Graves' disease patients. The study took place in China and was registered as a clinical trial. TCR sequencing covered roughly 13 persistent and around 20 newly diagnosed Graves' disease patients, around 35 samples in total.

The time point label for this specimen denotes: newly diagnosed GD, antithyroid drugs for less than 3 months. For both TCR sequencing and RNA sequencing, RNA was extracted from PBMCs using TRIzol. The diagnosis of Graves' disease was made according to American Thyroid Association guidelines. Recruitment of patients was carried out at an endocrinology department in Xi'an, China. Each patient gave about 10 milliliters of peripheral blood, collected in an EDTA anticoagulant tube. Ficoll Paque Plus density gradient separation was used to isolate PBMCs, and no additional T cell sorting was done. An Agilent 2100 Bioanalyzer and agarose gel were used to assess RNA quality, and a NanoDrop 2000 was used to measure RNA concentration. Its CDR3 holds 14 amino acids, cysteine through phenylalanine. The DNA shown is the 42-base CDR3, in frame from base 1. Relative to germline, V is 1 base shorter and J is 4 bases shorter, with 13 bases between their ends. Reading the germline V gene (reference sequence) gives CDR1 GTSNPN and CDR2 SVGIG.

Here is what the overall study found, with its caveats: A larger number of public clonotypes was shared among persistent patients (around 2,700) than among newly diagnosed patients (roughly 970). Sequencing and analysis were limited to the TCR beta chain. The authors noted that the small sample size was a limitation that may lower accuracy. Persistent Graves' disease patients showed lower TCR Shannon entropy and fewer highly expanded clones than newly diagnosed patients, suggesting clonal expansion. Peripheral blood alone was examined, since thyroid tissue, which constituted the primary lesion, could not be accessed. Persistent disease showed preferential use of TRBV28, TRBJ1-2 and TRBJ2-5, whereas newly diagnosed disease favored TRBV20-1 and TRBJ2-1.

The sample also formed part of further work on T cells in Graves' hyperthyroidism and ophthalmopathy. The second study's paper adds: A patient counted as having stable Graves' hyperthyroidism if no progression to ophthalmopathy occurred over 18 months of follow-up. Hyperthyroidism patients were newly diagnosed, with disease duration under 2 months, and aged 18 to 65 years. Any patient with an uncontrolled infection, another autoimmune disease, pregnancy or lactation was excluded. Clinical symptoms, serum thyroxine and TRAb, thyroid ultrasound, and orbital computed tomography formed the basis for the diagnoses. The first round of RT-PCR for the TCR CDR3 was performed with the HTBI primer set and the Qiagen OneStep RT-PCR kit. Most expanded thyroid clonotypes (frequency above 0.001) were also found in blood, which suggests that blood repertoires may mirror thyroid immune responses. Ophthalmopathy was separated from stable hyperthyroidism by a 13 V-J signature model, with about 86% sensitivity and about 81% specificity obtained in cross-validation and 80%/75% obtained in testing. During validation, the model predicted progression to ophthalmopathy a median of approximately 6 months ahead of onset, with almost 71% sensitivity and almost 75% specificity. To identify TCR V-J signatures that set the groups apart, the researchers used a discovery cohort of about a hundred patients, made up of approximately 43 with Graves' ophthalmopathy and some 58 with stable Graves' hyperthyroidism. Prospective prediction of ophthalmopathy was tested in an independent validation cohort consisting of 18 hyperthyroidism patients and 15 or so patients who later progressed to ophthalmopathy. The roughly 91 discovery patients were randomly split 7:3 into training and test sets. In addition, the study compared T-cell repertoires in thyroid tissue and in blood from roughly six Graves' hyperthyroidism patients. After blood sampling, hyperthyroidism patients were treated with methimazole at a starting dose of 30 mg daily, and ophthalmopathy patients were treated with high-dose intravenous methylprednisolone. Libraries were constructed in a second round of multiplex PCR, after which size selection and purification were carried out. Libraries were sequenced paired-end with 100 bp reads on an Illumina HiSeq2000. SOAPnuke was used to process the raw data, removing reads that contained adapters or uncalled bases, had a mean Phred below 15, or lacked an exact match to the constant primer or identifier. COPE v1.2.5 was used to merge high-quality paired reads, and clonotypes were defined as unique nucleotide sequences. MiTCR v1.1 was used to align clonotypes to the IMGT TRBV, TRBD and TRBJ reference segments. The analysis included only V-J combinations with a frequency above 0.0001, which together covered roughly 99% of the repertoires. The TCS score was defined as F50 (clonal expansion) divided by E x V (chaos), with BLOSUM62-based TCRdist calculated between CDR3 peptides within each V-J. Welch's t-statistics and random forest reduced around 550 V-J features to 13, which were used in a naive Bayes classifier (R e1071). Sample size was not statistically predetermined, and blinding of investigators to group allocation was not performed. According to the paper, TCR Vbeta CDR3 sequencing was carried out on approximately 140 peripheral blood samples, which came from approximately 43 ophthalmopathy, roughly 75 hyperthyroidism and roughly 17 progressor patients.

The chain employs TRBV30 and TRBJ1-2, and possibly TRBD1, on 6 matching bases. Source: peripheral blood mononuclear cells (PBMCs), taken at new diagnosis, from a patient treated with antithyroid drugs. The receptor was isolated from a woman aged 25-40 years with Graves disease. Donor details come from another sample of the same person, matched by shared clones. The bases read TGTGCCTGGAGTGCGACGACAGGCCCCTATGGCTACACCTTC. It translates to CAWSATTGPYGYTF. This CDR3, with the reference TRBV30 and TRBJ1-2 proteins standing in past its ends, gives the full variable domain SQTIHQWPATLVQPVGSPLSLECTVEGTSNPNLYWYRQAAGRGLQLLFYSVGIGQISSEVPQNLSASRPQDRQFILSSKKLLLSDSGFYLCAWSATTGPYGYTFGSGTRLTVV.